This T cell receptor (beta chain) derives from a study of blood T cell repertoires in COVID-19 (dated by TCRdb to 2019 to 2021). About the investigation overall: Samples from collaborators originated in the United States, Italy and Spain and spanned both the acute and convalescent phases of COVID-19. The prospective study material was composed of cDNA or gDNA derived from T cells, B-cell-depleted T cells, or PBMCs. Deeply sampled blood TCRbeta repertoires from subjects exposed to, actively infected with, or recovered from COVID-19 were included in the dataset. The repertoires were made available in a free public database intended to serve as a resource for research on the immune response to SARS-CoV-2. The samples were drawn from the first 160 participants of the ongoing ImmuneRACE study and from 950 to 1,500 subjects provided by 6 global collaborators. Sample metadata almost always included a de-identified subject ID, COVID-19 status, age in years and sex. Where HLA class I and class II types were available, the types were taken from metadata supplied by the sample provider, not from assay-based typing. Broad study findings and their caveats: Clinical and demographic metadata were provided uncurated, with the amount varying by source and participant.

In the case of this clone: It has no known antigen specificity. Per-base quality was not reported, and no clone a single base away is much larger than it.

The immunoSEQ Assay, a bias-controlled multiplex PCR, was used to amplify TCRbeta CDR3 regions from genomic DNA. The authors' pipeline ran thus. The number of nucleated cells in each sample was estimated by amplification of reference gene primers within the assay. To quantify the absolute abundance of each unique TCRbeta CDR3 rearrangement, sequence reads were collapsed and filtered. For each sample, productive Simpson clonality was calculated by taking the square root of Simpson's diversity index across productive rearrangements. TCRdb holds this immuneACCESS table with in-frame rearrangements only. Some clones are missing; in checked studies, unresolved V genes explain under half, and the rest has no known cause. V, J and clone size reflect that table, while D and trimming were determined from the DNA. The sample contains some 100,000 clones, around four fifths of them found a single time. The ten largest clones take up 12% of the sample.

Ends trimmed: V by 4 bases, J by 6 bases; bases unmatched to a gene: 7. CDR1 LGHNA and CDR2 YSLEER were looked up in the germline V gene. From the cysteine through the phenylalanine, the CDR3 covers 15 amino acids. Only CDR3 DNA remains: 45 bases, in frame from the first base. Collaborating institutions collected whole blood in K2EDTA tubes following their own protocols. For TCRbeta analysis, collaborators shipped samples as frozen whole blood, isolated PBMCs, or DNA extracted from either of those sample types. The rearranged chain carries TRBV4-3 and TRBJ2-1; TRBD2 agrees with 9 junctional bases. What was sequenced was peripheral blood. This sequence was found in a woman in her seventies with active or convalescent COVID-19. The sequence in DNA is TGCGCCAGCAGCCGAGGTAGCGGGGGCTTCAATGAGCAGTTCTTC. Its translation is CASSRGSGGFNEQFF.